What follows are 23 T cell receptor beta chains derived from one specimen sequenced in a study of blood T cell repertoires in COVID-19. The table came from immunoSEQ multiplex PCR; TCRdb's copy has only in-frame clones and leaves some out. The sample records about 170,000 clones, roughly 91% being singletons. Sequencing input: peripheral blood. All receptors come from a man younger than 35 with COVID-19, enrolled during active disease.

The V call is TRBV27, the J call TRBJ2-1; D not resolved. This CDR3 has 15 residues. Trimming removed 4 bases from V and 1 base from J, with 11 bases in between. Germline V gives CDR1 MNHEY, CDR2 SMNVEV (reference sequence). The CDR3 sequence is CASSYSLESYNEQFF. The DNA of the CDR3 is TGTGCCAGCAGTTATTCTCTGGAGTCCTACAATGAGCAGTTCTTC.

With regard to this clone: This sample also contains other DNA sequences that code for the same CDR3. The chain has TRBV4-3 and TRBJ2-2; D not resolved. V lost 1 base and J lost 5, with 5 bases in between. Germline values: CDR1 LGHNA, CDR2 YSLEER. CDR3 size: 13 residues. This chain's CDR3 is CASSQGGTGELFF. The CDR3 region has the DNA TGCGCCAGCAGCCAAGGAGGTACCGGGGAGCTGTTTTTT.

The chain recombines TRBV19 with TRBJ1-3; tentative D call: TRBD1 (6 bases). CDR3 length: 14 residues. Germline V gene lookup returns CDR1 LNHDA and CDR2 SQIVND (reference sequence). Trimming cost V 4 bases and J 4 bases, with 11 bases left between them. CDR3 loop: CASSTTGIGNTIYF. CDR3 DNA sequence: TGTGCCAGTAGTACCACAGGGATAGGAAACACCATATATTTT.

CDR3 sequence reads: CASSMRRSYGYTF. The DNA of the CDR3 is TGTGCCAGTAGTATGAGGAGAAGCTATGGCTACACCTTC. The chain links TRBV19 to TRBJ1-2; D call uncertain. V was cut by 3 bases and J by 4 bases, with 9 bases left in between. The CDR3 runs 13 residues. Germline CDR1 is LNHDA and CDR2 is SQIVND (reference sequence).

The V gene is TRBV19, the J gene TRBJ2-7; tentatively, D is TRBD1 (5 bases). Trimming shortened V by 0 bases and J by 2 bases, and 8 bases separated the two germline ends. CDR1 is LNHDA, CDR2 SQIVND, per germline (reference sequence). This CDR3 comprises 14 residues. This CDR3 is CASSIEDTAYEQYF. The DNA of the CDR3 is TGTGCCAGTAGTATAGAGGACACCGCCTACGAGCAGTACTTC.

V and J are TRBV30 and TRBJ2-3; the match to TRBD2 covers 11 bases. CDR1 is GTSNPN, CDR2 SVGIG, per germline (reference sequence). After removal of 1 base from V and 0 bases from J, the junction contained 3 bases not matched to a gene. The CDR3 is 16 amino acids. The CDR3 DNA follows: TGTGCCTGGAGTGGGACTAGCGGGTCTAGCACAGATACGCAGTATTTT. Amino acids: CAWSGTSGSSTDTQYF.

The chain has TRBV7-2 and TRBJ1-6, with 9 bases fitting TRBD1. V shed 5 bases, J shed 9 bases, and the junction held 5 bases outside the gene matches. Germline V lookup: CDR1 SGHTA, CDR2 FQGNSA. The CDR3 is 14 residues long. The CDR3 region is CASSPGQGGSPLHF. The CDR3 DNA reads TGTGCCAGCAGCCCGGGACAGGGAGGTTCACCCCTCCACTTT.

Only one count was recorded for this clone. The chain joins TRBV6-2 or TRBV6-3 to TRBJ2-2; 8 positions match TRBD1. Losses at the gene ends were 5 bases for V and 1 base for J; bases not matched to a gene: 15. The CDR3 spans 19 residues. Germline lookup yields CDR1 MNHEY and CDR2 SVGEGT. The CDR3 nucleotides are TGTGCCAGCAGTCAAAACATACCAGGACAGGGAGTGAACACCGGGGAGCTGTTTTTT. This translates into CASSQNIPGQGVNTGELFF.

The chain has TRBV4-1 and TRBJ1-3; unclear D gene. This CDR3 spans 15 amino acids. The germline CDR1 and CDR2 sequences are MGHRA and YSYEKL. Trimming took off 2 bases at V and 0 bases at J, with 8 bases between the two ends. The CDR3 loop reads CASSQQRSSGNTIYF. The CDR3 DNA reads TGCGCCAGCAGCCAACAGCGCTCCTCTGGAAACACCATATATTTT.

J is TRBJ2-5 and V is TRBV11-3, with D uncertain. CDR1 SGHNT and CDR2 YENEEA come from the germline V gene. V was trimmed by 5 bases and J by 2 bases, leaving 6 bases between them. The CDR3 runs to 12 residues. The CDR3 nucleotides read TGTGCCAGCAGCCGCGGACAAGAGACCCAGTACTTC. Amino acid sequence: CASSRGQETQYF.

The chain joins TRBV7-3 to TRBJ2-1; 10 bases are a match to TRBD2. Germline CDR1 and CDR2: SGHTA and FQGTGA. The CDR3 loop spans 16 amino acids. V lost 2 bases to trimming and J lost 2 bases; unmatched junction nucleotides: 3. The CDR3 DNA reads TGTGCCAGCAGCTTAGAAGCGGGAGGGACCTACAATGAGCAGTTCTTC. Its protein product is CASSLEAGGTYNEQFF. Drawing the rest from reference TRBV7-3 and TRBJ2-1, the complete variable domain is GAGVSQTPSNKVTEKGKYVELRCDPISGHTALYWYRQSLGQGPEFLIYFQGTGAADDSGLPNDRFFAVRPEGSVSTLKIQRTERGDSAVYLCASSLEAGGTYNEQFFGPGTRLTVL.

The rearrangement joins TRBV25-1 to TRBJ2-3, with 10 bases aligning to TRBD2. Per germline, CDR1 MGHDK and CDR2 SYGVNS. V was pared by 4 bases and J by 6 bases, with 1 base of the junction left unmatched. This CDR3 region has 13 residues. The CDR3 here is CASSGSGRDTQYF. CDR3 bases: TGTGCCAGCAGTGGTAGCGGGAGGGATACGCAGTATTTT.

The rearrangement links TRBV6-2 or TRBV6-3 to TRBJ1-5, with TRBD1 as a possible D gene (6 bases). The germline V and J ends were trimmed by 0 bases and 7 bases, with 16 bases remaining between them. Germline CDR1 reads MNHEY; CDR2 reads SVGEGT. This CDR3 has 16 amino acids. The CDR3 coding sequence is TGTGCCAGCAGTTACTCTCGCAGGGGCTCAGGACAGCCCCAGCATTTT. Translation: CASSYSRRGSGQPQHF.

The CDR3 region has the DNA TGTGCCAGCAGTTTGTACAACAATCAGCCCCAGCATTTT. Translation gives CASSLYNNQPQHF. This chain connects TRBV27 to TRBJ1-5; D is undetermined. The germline V gene has CDR1 MNHEY and CDR2 SMNVEV (reference sequence). This CDR3 is built from 13 residues. Trimming pared 3 bases from V and 3 bases from J, leaving 6 bases between.

The chain has TRBV4-1 and TRBJ2-7; 8 bases align to TRBD1. The CDR3 covers 13 residues. Germline V lookup: CDR1 MGHRA, CDR2 YSYEKL. The V and J ends lost 4 bases and 1 base, in that order; junction bases with no gene match: 0. CDR3 DNA sequence: TGCGCCAGCAGCCGGACAGGGTCCTACGAGCAGTACTTC. Translated, it gives CASSRTGSYEQYF.

This clone was detected only once. This rearrangement joins TRBV12-3 or TRBV12-4 to TRBJ2-1, with 12 bases lining up with TRBD2. This CDR3 spans 13 amino acids. V trimming: 0 bases; J trimming: 14 bases; junction bases outside the gene matches: 2. As DNA, the CDR3 is TGTGCCAGCAGTTTAGCGCGGACTAGCGGGAAGTTCTTC. Its protein is CASSLARTSGKFF.

This rearrangement joins TRBV28 to TRBJ1-2; tentative D call: TRBD1 (5 bases). The germline gives CDR1 MDHEN, CDR2 SYDVKM. V lost 1 base and J lost 7, with 16 bases in between. The CDR3 extends over 15 amino acids. The CDR3, as DNA: TGTGCCAGCAGTTTATACGGGGGTCGAGGTAGTGGCTACACCTTC. It translates to CASSLYGGRGSGYTF.

This chain connects TRBV16 to TRBJ2-7; 11 bases map to TRBD2. V shed 5 bases, J shed 4 bases, and the junction held 7 bases outside the gene matches. Per the germline V gene, CDR1 is KGHSY and CDR2 is FQNENV. This CDR3 has 15 amino acids. The CDR3: CASSRPLAGGYEQYF. CDR3 sequence (DNA): TGTGCCAGCAGCAGACCGCTAGCGGGAGGTTACGAGCAGTACTTC.

The chain combines TRBV28 with TRBJ1-2; 8 bases agree with TRBD1. V lost 4 bases and J lost 5; bases outside the gene matches: 9. CDR3 length equals 15 residues. CDR1 is MDHEN and CDR2 is SYDVKM in the germline V gene. CDR3 nucleotides: TGTGCCAGCAGTTCCGGACAGGGAGACTTGTATGGCTACACCTTC. Its translation is CASSSGQGDLYGYTF.

The V and J genes are TRBV27 and TRBJ1-1; D might be TRBD1 (6 bases). The CDR3 spans 14 residues. Germline V gene lookup returns CDR1 MNHEY and CDR2 SMNVEV (reference sequence). V dropped 3 bases and J dropped 4 bases, with 12 bases sitting between them. The CDR3 is CASSLGGQATEAFF. CDR3 bases: TGTGCCAGCAGTTTGGGGGGGCAGGCCACTGAAGCTTTCTTT.

This chain links TRBV18 with TRBJ2-5, with a possible D match to TRBD1 (5 bases). Germline-derived CDR1 and CDR2 are KGHSH and LQKENI. CDR3 length: 13 amino acids. V lost 3 bases to trimming and J lost 3 bases, with 8 bases between them. The CDR3 nucleotides read TGTGCCAGCTCACCCAGGGTGGAAGAGACCCAGTACTTC. This codes for CASSPRVEETQYF.

The chain couples TRBV2 to TRBJ2-2, with TRBD1 matching 8 bases. V dropped 10 bases and J dropped 4; count of bases not matched to a gene: 8. The germline V gene has CDR1 SNHLY and CDR2 FYNNEI. The CDR3 runs 14 residues. The CDR3: CATHDRGGTGELFF. CDR3 sequence (DNA): TGTGCCACACATGACAGGGGCGGCACCGGGGAGCTGTTTTTT. The full variable domain, in which reference TRBV2 and TRBJ2-2 provide the parts outside the CDR3, is EPEVTQTPSHQVTQMGQEVILRCVPISNHLYFYWYRQILGQKVEFLVSFYNNEISEKSEIFDDQFSVERPDGSNFTLKIRSTKLEDSAMYFCATHDRGGTGELFFGEGSRLTVL.

This clone is a singleton in its sample. The gene calls are TRBV7-9 and TRBJ2-7; 12 bases fit TRBD1. CDR1 is SEHNR, CDR2 FQNEAQ, per germline (reference sequence). The J segment lost 6 bases and the V segment lost 1 base, leaving 7 bases of the junction unmatched. The CDR3 runs to 16 residues. Here the CDR3 DNA reads TGTGCCAGCAGCTTAGATTGGGGGACAGGGGGCTCCGAGCAGTACTTC. It translates to CASSLDWGTGGSEQYF.